Listed below are T cell receptor beta chains from one sample, sequenced in a study of CXCR3-negative and CXCR3-positive naive CD8 T cells. After re-calling the 5' RACE reads, TCRdb lists one entry per CDR3 protein, DNA absent. The sample table sets out 120,000 or so distinct CDR3 sequences. The sequenced material came from naive CXCR3+ CD8+ T cells from blood. These receptors all come from a human donor in good health. Some clones in this sample may be carry-over from other donors' samples. Both conserved end residues are part of each CDR3. Fields, in order: J gene, V gene, CDR3 protein.

TRBJ1-2 TRBV27 CASSSGLIYGYTF
TRBJ2-5 TRBV30 CAWSAGEETQYF
TRBJ1-2 TRBV20-1 CSARDPGSYGYTF
TRBJ2-1 TRBV4-1 CASSRGVLNEQFF
TRBJ2-5 TRBV3-1 CASSQDRQGDQETQYF
TRBJ1-1 TRBV4-1 CASSHWTGPGYAEAFF
TRBJ1-1 TRBV5-6 CASFTGSGRIEAFF
TRBJ2-7 TRBV29-1 CSVEDTDSSYEQYF
TRBJ2-2 TRBV6-6 CASSYGTSTGELFF
TRBJ1-2 TRBV6-5 CASRWRVSDYHGYTF
TRBJ2-5 TRBV29-1 CSAEALGTQYF
TRBJ2-7 TRBV29-1 CSVVRQGDEQYF
TRBJ2-7 TRBV28 CASSSAYEQYF
TRBJ2-2 TRBV30 CAWSWGTGELFF
TRBJ2-7 TRBV5-1 CASTDHRVSYEQYF
TRBJ2-7 TRBV5-4 CASSSRDGSYEQYF
TRBJ2-7 TRBV7-9 CASTRTGEDEQYF
TRBJ2-5 TRBV7-9 CASSDSSGTRVTEGQETQYF
TRBJ2-1 TRBV4-2 CASSRGLADNEQFF
TRBJ1-4 TRBV11-2 CASSIGTGAANEKLFF
TRBJ2-3 TRBV7-3 CASSPTETFTDTQYF
TRBJ1-4 TRBV9 CASSGLPDRGYEKLFF